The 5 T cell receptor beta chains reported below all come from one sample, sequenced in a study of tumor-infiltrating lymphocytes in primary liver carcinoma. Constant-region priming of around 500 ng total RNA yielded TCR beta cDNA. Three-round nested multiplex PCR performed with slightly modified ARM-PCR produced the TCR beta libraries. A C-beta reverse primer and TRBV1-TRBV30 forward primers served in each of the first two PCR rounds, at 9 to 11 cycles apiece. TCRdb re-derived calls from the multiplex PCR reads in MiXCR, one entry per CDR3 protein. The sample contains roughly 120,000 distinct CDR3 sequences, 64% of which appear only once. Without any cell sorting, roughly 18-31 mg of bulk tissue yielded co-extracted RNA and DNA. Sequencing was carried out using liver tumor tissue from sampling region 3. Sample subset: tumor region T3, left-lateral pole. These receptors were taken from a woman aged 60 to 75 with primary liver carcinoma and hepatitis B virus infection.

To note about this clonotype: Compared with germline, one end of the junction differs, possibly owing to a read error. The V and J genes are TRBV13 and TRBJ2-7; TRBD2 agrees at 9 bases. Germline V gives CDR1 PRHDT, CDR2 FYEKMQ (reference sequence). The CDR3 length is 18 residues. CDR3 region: CVSSRIPGLAVGAYEQYF. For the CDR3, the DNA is TGTGTCAGCAGCAGAATACCGGGACTAGCTGTCGGGGCCTACGAGCAGTACTTC.

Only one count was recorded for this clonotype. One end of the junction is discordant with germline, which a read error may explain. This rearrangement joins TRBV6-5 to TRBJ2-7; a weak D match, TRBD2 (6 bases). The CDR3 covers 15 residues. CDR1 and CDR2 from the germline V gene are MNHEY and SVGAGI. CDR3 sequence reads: CASSLTIGSSYEQYF. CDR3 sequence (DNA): TGTGCCAGCAGTTTGACTATCGGGAGCTCCTACGAGCAGTATTTC.

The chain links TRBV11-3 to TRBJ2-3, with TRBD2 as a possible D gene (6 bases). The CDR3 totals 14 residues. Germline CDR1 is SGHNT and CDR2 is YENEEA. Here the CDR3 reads CTCSLRTTTDTQYF. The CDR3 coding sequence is TGTACCTGCAGCTTAAGGACTACCACAGATACGCAGTATTTT.

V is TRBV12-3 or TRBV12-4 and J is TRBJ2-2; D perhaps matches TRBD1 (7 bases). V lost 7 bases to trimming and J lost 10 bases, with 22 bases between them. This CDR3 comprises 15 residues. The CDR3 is CASTPTSRGAVELFF. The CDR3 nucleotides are TGTGCCAGCACTCCAACTAGCAGGGGGGCCGTGGAGCTGTTTTTT.

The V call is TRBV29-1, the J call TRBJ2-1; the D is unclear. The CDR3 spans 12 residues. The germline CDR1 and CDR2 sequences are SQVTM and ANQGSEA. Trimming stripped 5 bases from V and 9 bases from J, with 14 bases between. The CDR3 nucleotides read TGCAGCGTTAGACTTGCGAACAGTGAGCAGTTCTTC. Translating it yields CSVRLANSEQFF.